Presented here are 8 T cell receptor beta chains from one specimen sequenced in a study of T-cell reconstitution after alpha-beta-depleted transplantation in children. As it was prepared, the TCRbeta library received unique molecular identifiers. TCRdb called the PCR reads again in MiXCR, with one record for every CDR3 protein. This sample has about 470,000 distinct CDR3 sequences; 43% occur once, and the top ten carry around a quarter. The sample was PBMCs, taken before TCRalphabeta/CD19-depleted stem cell transplant. Receptor source: a girl aged 2 to 9 with aplastic anemia, due to receive a stem cell transplant.

This clonotype was picked up many times. The chain couples TRBV20-1 to TRBJ2-1, with D unresolved. V was trimmed by 5 bases and J by 3 bases, leaving 17 bases between them. Germline V gene data show CDR1 as DFQATT and CDR2 as SNEGSKA (reference sequence). The CDR3 covers 15 residues. CDR3 coding DNA: TGCAGTGCTCCATCCACCGTTCTTGACTACAATGAGCAGTTCTTC. It is translated as CSAPSTVLDYNEQFF.

The V and J genes are TRBV29-1 and TRBJ2-3, with 15 bases that match TRBD2. This CDR3 contains 16 residues. V gave up 5 bases and J gave up 1 base; unmatched junction bases: 4. Germline V gene data show CDR1 as SQVTM and CDR2 as ANQGSEA. The CDR3 DNA follows: TGCAGCGTTTGGACTAGCGGGAGGGCCCGCACAGATACGCAGTATTTT. Translated, it gives CSVWTSGRARTDTQYF.

This clonotype was recorded at least ten times. DNA of the CDR3: TGTGCCACCAGCAGAGATCGGCAGGGGAAAGGCTACACCTTC. As protein: CATSRDRQGKGYTF. The genes are TRBV15 and TRBJ1-2; possible D gene TRBD1, 6 bases. The CDR3 spans 14 residues. Germline CDR1 LNHNV, CDR2 YYDKDF (reference sequence). V lost 0 bases, J lost 8 bases, and 13 bases lay in between.

Of note for this clonotype: Given a much more abundant clone one base away, this may be a read error. The rearrangement links TRBV2 to TRBJ2-7, with 8 bases aligning to TRBD1. The germline gives CDR1 SNHLY, CDR2 FYNNEI. The CDR3 consists of 14 residues. The CDR3: CVSSSNRGAYEQYF. The DNA for the CDR3 is TGTGTCAGCAGTTCTAACAGGGGGGCCTACGAGCAGTACTTC.

The V gene is TRBV7-9, the J gene TRBJ2-5; D unclear. Between the trimmed V and J ends, which lost 2 bases and 3 bases, there was a span of 13 bases. Germline loops: CDR1 SEHNR, CDR2 FQNEAQ (reference sequence). This CDR3 has 15 residues. The chain's CDR3 is CASSLFSNGKETQYF. As DNA, the CDR3 is TGTGCCAGCAGCTTATTTTCTAATGGAAAAGAGACCCAGTACTTC.

This chain connects TRBV29-1 to TRBJ1-5; D gene unclear. Trimming removed 4 bases from V and 4 bases from J, with 11 bases in between. This CDR3 is built from 13 residues. Germline lookup yields CDR1 SQVTM and CDR2 ANQGSEA. CDR3 in DNA: TGCAGCGTTGCCGGGATACCAAATCAGCCCCAGCATTTT. The encoded protein is CSVAGIPNQPQHF.

This chain uses TRBV7-6 with TRBJ1-1, with TRBD1 as a possible D gene (5 bases). V lost 1 base to trimming and J lost 2 bases, with 11 bases between them. CDR3 length: 15 residues. Per germline, CDR1 SGHVS and CDR2 FNYEAQ. CDR3: CASSLEPGSNTEAFF. DNA of the CDR3: TGTGCCAGCAGCTTAGAACCAGGGAGTAACACTGAAGCTTTCTTT.

This clonotype was observed at least ten times. The rearrangement joins TRBV12-3 or TRBV12-4 to TRBJ2-7, with D maybe TRBD2 (6 bases). The CDR3 length is 14 residues. V lost 2 bases and J lost 2, with 10 bases in between. CDR3 in amino acids: CASSLSGRPYEQYF. The CDR3, as DNA: TGTGCCAGCAGTTTAAGTGGGAGGCCCTACGAGCAGTACTTC.